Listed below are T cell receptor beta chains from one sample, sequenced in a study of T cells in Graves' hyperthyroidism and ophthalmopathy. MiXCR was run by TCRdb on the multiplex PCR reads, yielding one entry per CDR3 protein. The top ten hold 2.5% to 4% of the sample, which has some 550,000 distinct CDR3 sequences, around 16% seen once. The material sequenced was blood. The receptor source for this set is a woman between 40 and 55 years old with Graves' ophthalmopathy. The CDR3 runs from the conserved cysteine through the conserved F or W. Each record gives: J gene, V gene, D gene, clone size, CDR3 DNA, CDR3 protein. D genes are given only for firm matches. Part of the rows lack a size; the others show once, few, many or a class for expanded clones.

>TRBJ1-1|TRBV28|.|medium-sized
TGTGCCAGCAGCCCCCGGACAAGGGTCACTGAAGCTTTCTTT
CASSPRTRVTEAFF
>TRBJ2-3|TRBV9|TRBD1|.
TGTGCCAGCAGCGTAGCTAAGACAGGGAACACAGATACGCAGTATTTT
CASSVAKTGNTDTQYF
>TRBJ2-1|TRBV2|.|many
TGTGCCAGCAGTGTTGAGGGGCCCGGGACCTCCTACAATGAGCAGTTCTTC
CASSVEGPGTSYNEQFF
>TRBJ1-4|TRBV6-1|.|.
TGTGCCAGCATCGGAGGAACTAATGAAAAACTGTTTTTT
CASIGGTNEKLFF
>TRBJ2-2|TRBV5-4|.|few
TGTGCCAGCAGCTTTGGAGGGGGCGCCGGGGAGCTGTTTTTT
CASSFGGGAGELFF
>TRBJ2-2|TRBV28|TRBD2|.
TGTGCCAGCAGTCTTCCGGGACTAGCGGTCACCGGGGAGCTGTTTTTT
CASSLPGLAVTGELFF
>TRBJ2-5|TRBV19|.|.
TGTGCCAGCTCGGGAAGTTCTCAAGAGACCCAGTACTTC
CASSGSSQETQYF
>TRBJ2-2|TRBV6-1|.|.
TGTGCCAGCAGTGTACCTGGGGACCCCGGGGAGCTGTTTTTT
CASSVPGDPGELFF
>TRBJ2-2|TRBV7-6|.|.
TGTGCCAGCAGCTTCTCAGTTACCAACACCGGGGAGCTGTTTTTT
CASSFSVTNTGELFF
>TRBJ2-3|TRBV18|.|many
TGTGCCAGCTCACCACAAAGGCAGGGCACAGATACGCAGTATTTT
CASSPQRQGTDTQYF
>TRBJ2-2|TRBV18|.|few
TGTGCCAGCTCACTGGTGGTGGACGCCGGGGAGCTGTTTTTT
CASSLVVDAGELFF
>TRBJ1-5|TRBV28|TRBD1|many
TGTGCCAGCAGTCCAATTCAGGGGGGCAGCAATCAGCCCCAGCATTTT
CASSPIQGGSNQPQHF